Presented here are 5 T cell receptor beta chains from one specimen sequenced in a study of T cells in Graves' hyperthyroidism and ophthalmopathy. What was amplified from RNA transcripts were TCR beta CDR3 regions. First-round RT-PCR of the TCR CDR3 relied on the HTBI primer set. TCRdb re-called the multiplex PCR reads with MiXCR, one entry per CDR3 protein. The table records hundreds of thousands of distinct CDR3 sequences, roughly 14% of them present only once. The specimen was blood. These receptors came from a man aged 18-30 years with Graves' ophthalmopathy.

This clonotype was seen repeatedly, ten times or more. The chain uses TRBV6-5 and TRBJ2-7; tentatively, D is TRBD2 (7 bases). This CDR3 comprises 14 residues. The V and J ends lost 2 bases and 5 bases respectively, with 13 bases between them. Per germline, CDR1 MNHEY and CDR2 SVGAGI. The CDR3 DNA is TGTGCCAGCAGTTACGTGGGGGGGCTTGACGAGCAGTACTTC. Amino acids: CASSYVGGLDEQYF.

This clonotype has at least ten counts. The chain recombines TRBV5-1 with TRBJ2-1, with 9 bases matching TRBD2. CDR1 and CDR2 (germline): SGHRS, YFSETQ. The CDR3 is made up of 16 amino acids. The ends lost 3 bases at V and 6 bases at J; junction bases unmatched: 10. CDR3 loop: CASSSREAGGSNEQFF. CDR3 nucleotides: TGCGCCAGCAGCTCCCGTGAGGCGGGAGGGTCCAATGAGCAGTTCTTC.

On this clonotype: The germline gene is not matched at one end of the junction; a read error may be the cause. The chain couples TRBV7-9 to TRBJ2-7, with a possible D match to TRBD1 (6 bases). Germline-derived CDR1 and CDR2 are SEHNR and FQNEAQ (reference sequence). The CDR3 sequence is 14 residues long. The DNA of the CDR3 is TGTGCCAGCAGCTCCGGACAGAGCTACAACGAGCAGTCCTTC. It specifies CASSSGQSYNEQSF.

The V gene is TRBV12-3 or TRBV12-4, the J gene TRBJ1-2; D is uncertain. This CDR3 region has 13 residues. The ends were cut back, 4 bases at V and 2 bases at J, with 8 bases in the middle. CDR3: CASSWGGNYGYTF. The CDR3 nucleotides read TGTGCCAGCAGTTGGGGTGGCAACTATGGCTACACCTTC.

The chain links TRBV2 to TRBJ1-3, with 7 positions matching TRBD1. The germline gives CDR1 SNHLY, CDR2 FYNNEI. With 6 bases clipped from V and 3 bases from J, the junction kept 2 bases outside the gene matches. CDR3 length equals 13 residues. In DNA form, the CDR3 reads TGTGCCAGCAGGGGGACAGTTGGAAACACCATATATTTT. It encodes CASRGTVGNTIYF. The full variable domain, its missing parts supplied by reference TRBV2 and TRBJ1-3, is EPEVTQTPSHQVTQMGQEVILRCVPISNHLYFYWYRQILGQKVEFLVSFYNNEISEKSEIFDDQFSVERPDGSNFTLKIRSTKLEDSAMYFCASRGTVGNTIYFGEGSWLTVV.